These T cell receptor beta chains were read from a single sample in a study of T cell repertoires in cytomegalovirus infection. Their antigens remain unidentified. TCRdb passed the reads through MiXCR, listing each CDR3 protein once. The sample has approximately 770,000 distinct CDR3 sequences; about 27% are singletons. This specimen consisted of cultured CD8+ T cells from PBMCs, obtained from culture after CMV antigen stimulation. Receptors originate from a human donor in good health (CMV status not recorded). Some clones in this sample may be carry-over from other donors' samples. CDR3s include the opening cysteine and the closing phenylalanine or tryptophan. A D gene is named only where the DNA matches it firmly. Size tells how often a clone was seen (once, few, many) or the class of an expanded clone, and some rows leave it out.

TRBV12-3/TRBV12-4	.	TRBJ2-7	many	CASGLNSYEQYF	TGTGCCAGCGGGCTCAACTCCTACGAGCAGTACTTC
TRBV6-1	.	TRBJ1-4	few	CASSIRGDEKLFF	TGTGCCAGCAGTATAAGGGGGGATGAAAAACTGTTTTTT
TRBV7-6	.	TRBJ1-1	.	CASSLVGENTEDVF	TGTGCCAGCAGCTTAGTGGGAGAGAACACTGAAGATGTCTTT
TRBV7-3	TRBD2	TRBJ2-5	.	CASSLTGLAGNQETQYF	TGTGCCAGCAGCTTAACGGGACTAGCGGGGAACCAAGAGACCCAGTACTTC
TRBV7-9	.	TRBJ1-6	.	CASSLAPGHGPESPLHF	TGTGCCAGCAGCTTAGCACCGGGACACGGCCCCGAATCACCCCTCCACTTT
TRBV29-1	.	TRBJ2-3	few	CSVEVFDEEGDADTQYF	TGCAGCGTTGAAGTCTTTGATGAGGAGGGGGATGCAGATACGCAGTATTTT
TRBV12-5	.	TRBJ2-5	.	CASGPPGSGHLQETQYF	TGTGCTAGTGGTCCCCCCGGATCGGGACACCTCCAAGAGACCCAGTACTTC
TRBV11-2	.	TRBJ2-5	.	CASSFAQETQYF	TGTGCCAGCAGCTTCGCACAAGAGACCCAGTACTTC
TRBV27	.	TRBJ2-1	.	CASSLRGQHEQFF	TGTGCCAGCAGTTTGAGAGGGCAGCATGAGCAGTTCTTC
TRBV5-4	.	TRBJ2-7	.	CASSLGESLYEQYF	TGTGCCAGCAGCTTGGGGGAATCCCTCTACGAGCAGTACTTC
TRBV7-9	.	TRBJ2-5	few	CASSLTRVLEKETQYF	TGTGCCAGCAGCTTAACCCGGGTCCTGGAAAAAGAGACCCAGTACTTC
TRBV27	.	TRBJ1-5	.	CASSPKRNQPQHF	TGTGCCAGCAGTCCAAAAAGGAATCAGCCCCAGCATTTT
TRBV19	.	TRBJ2-2	few	CASSSTLAGELFF	TGTGCCAGTAGCTCCACCTTAGCCGGGGAGCTGTTTTTT
TRBV7-9	TRBD1	TRBJ2-6	few	CASSPDRVSGANVLTF	TGTGCCAGCAGCCCGGACAGGGTCTCTGGGGCCAACGTCCTGACTTTC
TRBV29-1	.	TRBJ2-3	.	CSVLTGPAGEATDTQYF	TGCAGCGTTTTGACAGGGCCCGCGGGAGAAGCCACAGATACGCAGTATTTT
TRBV6-5	TRBD1	TRBJ1-2	few	CASLPRGRGDYGYTF	TGTGCCAGCCTTCCTAGGGGCAGGGGGGACTATGGCTACACCTTC
TRBV7-8	TRBD2	TRBJ2-3	many	CASSLDTSGGDTQYF	TGTGCCAGCAGCTTAGATACTAGCGGGGGCGATACGCAGTATTTT
TRBV7-8	.	TRBJ1-5	.	CASSSGKWGRDGSQPQHF	TGTGCCAGCAGCTCAGGGAAGTGGGGTCGGGACGGTAGTCAGCCCCAGCATTTT
TRBV27	.	TRBJ2-1	.	CASSLQGSRSREQFF	TGTGCCAGCAGTTTGCAGGGGTCCCGCTCTCGTGAGCAGTTCTTC
TRBV7-6	.	TRBJ2-3	many	CASSLGVGPATDTQYF	TGTGCCAGCAGCTTAGGCGTAGGGCCAGCGACAGATACGCAGTATTTT
TRBV5-1	.	TRBJ2-1	few	CASSSIRDQVGDEQFF	TGCGCCAGCAGCTCGATCCGGGACCAAGTTGGGGATGAGCAGTTCTTC
TRBV2	.	TRBJ1-2	few	CASSGDRVSNYGYTF	TGTGCCAGCAGTGGAGACAGAGTTTCTAACTATGGCTACACCTTC
TRBV5-1	TRBD2	TRBJ2-5	.	CASSLRGQAGRETQYF	TGCGCCAGCAGCTTGAGGGGTCAAGCGGGGAGAGAGACCCAGTACTTC
TRBV7-9	.	TRBJ2-7	.	CASSTKSGPATYEQYF	TGTGCCAGCAGCACCAAGAGCGGACCCGCGACCTACGAGCAGTACTTC
TRBV10-1	.	TRBJ2-7	.	CASNPDVRYEQYF	TGCGCCAGCAATCCGGACGTTCGGTACGAGCAGTACTTC
TRBV27	.	TRBJ1-1	few	CASSGGGSTEAFF	TGTGCCAGCAGTGGTGGGGGGAGTACTGAAGCTTTCTTT
TRBV7-2	TRBD1	TRBJ2-1	.	CASSLYPSRQGGGNEQFF	TGTGCCAGCAGCTTATACCCCTCGAGACAGGGGGGGGGGAATGAGCAGTTCTTC
TRBV2	.	TRBJ2-1	.	CASRGAEGATYNEQFF	TGTGCCAGCAGGGGGGCCGAAGGGGCGACCTACAATGAGCAGTTCTTC
TRBV12-3/TRBV12-4	.	TRBJ2-5	few	CASTQGNGTIEEETQYF	TGTGCCAGCACCCAAGGAAACGGGACAATTGAGGAAGAGACCCAGTACTTC
TRBV12-5	.	TRBJ1-1	.	CASGSIGGEAFF	TGTGCTAGTGGTTCGATCGGGGGTGAAGCTTTCTTT
TRBV7-9	.	TRBJ1-1	.	CASSWTRTVNTEAFF	TGTGCCAGCAGTTGGACTCGGACGGTGAACACTGAAGCTTTCTTT
TRBV7-6	TRBD1	TRBJ1-6	many	CASSYSTGGNSPLHF	TGTGCCAGCAGCTACTCGACAGGGGGAAATTCACCCCTCCACTTT
TRBV27	.	TRBJ2-1	.	CASFLRGLSSYNEQFF	TGTGCCAGCTTCCTTAGAGGGCTCAGCTCCTACAATGAGCAGTTCTTC
TRBV6-4	.	TRBJ1-2	once	CASSLTAQQNYGYTF	TGTGCCAGCAGCTTGACAGCACAACAAAACTATGGCTACACCTTC
TRBV6-6	TRBD1	TRBJ2-1	few	CASSFRDRGNEQFF	TGTGCCAGCAGTTTCCGGGACAGGGGCAATGAGCAGTTCTTC
TRBV5-1	.	TRBJ1-2	.	CASSEGPTNYGYTF	TGCGCCAGCAGCGAAGGCCCCACTAACTATGGCTACACCTTC
TRBV5-1	.	TRBJ1-2	.	CASSSSAWGYTF	TGCGCCAGCAGCTCGAGCGCCTGGGGCTACACCTTC
TRBV3-1	.	TRBJ2-2	.	CASPQGNTGELFF	TGTGCCAGCCCCCAGGGGAACACCGGGGAGCTGTTTTTT
TRBV12-5	TRBD1	TRBJ2-2	.	CASGFQAGGRTGELFF	TGTGCTAGTGGTTTCCAGGCAGGGGGTCGCACCGGGGAGCTGTTTTTT
TRBV10-1	.	TRBJ1-1	.	CASNRREGTEAFF	TGCGCCAGCAATCGAAGGGAGGGCACTGAAGCTTTCTTT
TRBV2	TRBD1	TRBJ1-6	few	CAKWDRGYNSPLHF	TGTGCCAAGTGGGACAGGGGTTATAATTCACCCCTCCACTTT
TRBV2	.	TRBJ1-4	few	CASSLGRKELGEKLFF	TGTGCCAGCAGTCTCGGGAGAAAGGAACTAGGTGAAAAACTGTTTTTT
TRBV7-9	.	TRBJ1-1	.	CASSLPRGRADTEAFF	TGTGCCAGCAGCTTACCCAGGGGTCGGGCAGACACTGAAGCTTTCTTT
TRBV28	.	TRBJ2-5	.	CASSPWGREETQYF	TGTGCCAGCAGTCCATGGGGCAGAGAAGAGACCCAGTACTTC
TRBV7-6	TRBD2	TRBJ2-1	.	CASSPKGLAGHEQFF	TGTGCCAGCAGCCCTAAGGGACTAGCGGGGCATGAGCAGTTCTTC
TRBV27	.	TRBJ2-1	.	CASSLATEGEQFF	TGTGCCAGCAGTTTGGCGACCGAGGGTGAGCAGTTCTTC
TRBV9	.	TRBJ1-3	.	CASSETQGFSGNTIYF	TGTGCCAGCAGCGAAACGCAGGGGTTCTCTGGAAACACCATATATTTT
TRBV27	TRBD1	TRBJ1-2	.	CASSLGAGGFSGYTF	TGTGCCAGCTCCCTGGGGGCAGGGGGCTTTTCGGGCTACACCTTC
TRBV5-4	TRBD1	TRBJ2-1	.	CASSRTGDGEQFF	TGTGCCAGCAGCCGAACAGGGGACGGAGAGCAGTTCTTC